The entry that follows covers one T cell receptor (beta chain) sequence. It has no known antigen specificity. Nothing much larger sits one base from this clone, and base qualities are not available. This specimen comes from a study of blood T cell repertoires in COVID-19 (dated by TCRdb to about 2020). Regarding the complete study: Samples covering the acute and convalescent phases of COVID-19 were provided by collaborators in the United States, Italy and Spain. The material from the prospective study consisted of cDNA or gDNA derived from T cells, B-cell-depleted T cells, or PBMCs. Subjects who had been exposed to COVID-19, were actively infected with it, or had recovered from it provided the deeply sampled blood TCRbeta repertoires that made up the dataset. The repertoires were released in a freely available public database intended as a resource for research on the immune response to SARS-CoV-2. The samples were drawn from two sources: the first 160 participants of the ongoing ImmuneRACE study, and 1,000 to 1,500 subjects contributed by 6 global collaborators. A de-identified subject ID, COVID-19 status, age in years and sex were almost always included in the sample metadata. HLA class I and class II types, where available, came from metadata supplied by the sample provider rather than from assay-based typing.

The collaborating institutions used their own protocols to collect whole blood in K2EDTA tubes. For TCRbeta analysis, collaborators shipped samples in one of three forms: frozen whole blood, isolated PBMCs, or DNA extracted from either of those sample types. TCRbeta CDR3 regions were amplified from genomic DNA by means of the immunoSEQ Assay, a bias-controlled multiplex PCR. The original methods were these. The number of nucleated cells in each sample was estimated by amplification of reference gene primers within the assay. To quantify the absolute abundance of each unique TCRbeta CDR3 rearrangement, sequence reads were collapsed and filtered. For each sample, productive Simpson clonality was calculated by taking the square root of Simpson's diversity index across productive rearrangements. In TCRdb, the immuneACCESS table is reduced to in-frame sequences with V and J assigned. These tables do not hold every clone; where another copy was compared, an unresolved V gene accounts for under half, and the others remain unexplained. V, J and clone size derive from that table, while D and trimming were established from the DNA sequence. The sample table records approximately 60,000 clones; around 76% of these occur just once. Around 5.3% of the sample belongs to the ten largest clones.

Taken from cysteine to phenylalanine, the CDR3 has 16 residues. Just the 48-base CDR3 DNA is kept, in frame starting at base 1. Trimmed from V: 6 bases; trimmed from J: 4 bases; junction bases lacking a gene match: 10. Taken from the germline V gene, the CDR1 and CDR2 loops are SGHRS and YFSETQ. Findings and caveats that apply to the study as a whole: The amount of clinical and demographic metadata varied by source and participant and was provided uncurated.

This receptor chain uses TRBV5-1 and TRBJ2-2; 9 junctional bases match TRBD2. The receptor was isolated from a human donor in a cohort sampled during active COVID-19. The sample consisted of peripheral blood. The DNA sequence follows: TGCGCCAGCATGGAAAGTAGCGGGGGCCTCACCGGGGAGCTGTTTTTT. It specifies CASMESSGGLTGELFF.